This T cell receptor beta chain was sequenced for a study of monozygotic twins with inflammatory bowel disease. General study results and limits: Against healthy co-twins, IBD patients had lower TCRbeta diversity (measured by inverse Simpson).

Turning to this clonotype: Its antigen is unidentified.

Germline-derived CDR1 and CDR2 are DFQATT and SNEGSKA (reference sequence). The CDR3 runs 13 residues. TCRdb re-called the 5' RACE reads and gives one entry per CDR3 protein, without DNA. Its table lists 300,000 to 400,000 distinct CDR3 sequences. The receptor was derived from a human donor with ulcerative colitis or Crohn's disease, or a healthy co-twin of an affected twin (not recorded which). Sequencing used blood. The V and J genes are TRBV20-1 and TRBJ2-7. The CDR3 is CSARDGYGDEQYF.